The 9 T cell receptor beta chains below come from one sample, sequenced in a study of blood T cell repertoires in COVID-19. Only in-frame clones appear in the TCRdb table, and some are missing; sequencing was by immunoSEQ multiplex PCR. The table records some 65,000 clones, about 92% of them present only once. Sequencing input: peripheral blood. These receptor sequences come from a man aged 50 or older with COVID-19, enrolled during active disease.

The CDR3 sequence: CASSLGPYSNEKLFF. CDR3 bases: TGTGCCAGCAGCCTTGGGCCCTATTCTAATGAAAAACTGTTTTTT. The chain employs TRBV7-8 and TRBJ1-4; D remains unclear. The germline V gene encodes CDR1 SGHVS and CDR2 FQNEAQ. This CDR3 is built from 15 residues. The germline V and J ends were trimmed by 5 bases and 3 bases, with 13 bases remaining between them.

The V gene is TRBV5-5, the J gene TRBJ2-1; the match to TRBD2 covers 10 bases. CDR1 SGHKS and CDR2 YYEKEE come from the germline V gene (reference sequence). This CDR3 is 18 amino acids long. Trimming at V came to 3 bases and at J to 4 bases, leaving 13 bases not matched to a gene. The CDR3 DNA reads as TGTGCCAGCAGCTCTATAGCGGGAGGCAGAAAGATGTACAATGAGCAGTTCTTC. It specifies CASSSIAGGRKMYNEQFF.

The gene calls are TRBV19 and TRBJ2-5; maybe TRBD2 (6 bases). V gave up 3 bases and J gave up 1 base, with 12 bases separating them. The length of the CDR3 is 15 residues. From germline, CDR1 is LNHDA and CDR2 SQIVND (reference sequence). This CDR3 is CASSIGGGVQETQYF. CDR3 DNA sequence: TGTGCCAGTAGTATCGGCGGCGGGGTCCAAGAGACCCAGTACTTC.

The rearrangement uses TRBV6-6 and TRBJ2-7, with 9 nucleotides matching TRBD1. The CDR3 sequence is 16 residues long. Germline CDR1 is MNHNY and CDR2 is SVGAGI (reference sequence). The J segment lost 3 bases and the V segment lost 5 bases, leaving 11 bases of the junction unmatched. CDR3 amino acids: CASSTQKGQGFYEQYF. In DNA form, the CDR3 reads TGTGCCAGCAGTACCCAAAAGGGACAGGGCTTCTACGAGCAGTACTTC.

The chain couples TRBV7-2 to TRBJ1-2; D perhaps matches TRBD1 (6 bases). CDR1 is SGHTA and CDR2 is FQGNSA in the germline V gene. The V end lost 4 bases, the J end lost 4 bases, and 16 bases lay between the germline ends. The length of the CDR3 is 15 residues. CDR3 region: CASSSSLRQAYGYTF. CDR3 bases: TGTGCCAGCAGCTCCAGCCTAAGACAGGCCTATGGCTACACCTTC.

A few counts support this clone. This chain joins TRBV30 and TRBJ1-5, with 8 bases lining up with TRBD1. Germline-derived CDR1 and CDR2 are GTSNPN and SVGIG (reference sequence). After removal of 1 base from V and 3 bases from J, the junction contained 2 bases not matched to a gene. CDR3 length: 14 residues. The CDR3 nucleotides are TGTGCCTGGAGTGGACAGGGGCTCAATCAGCCCCAGCATTTT. The encoded protein is CAWSGQGLNQPQHF. The full variable domain, rest sourced from reference TRBV30 and TRBJ1-5, is SQTIHQWPATLVQPVGSPLSLECTVEGTSNPNLYWYRQAAGRGLQLLFYSVGIGQISSEVPQNLSASRPQDRQFILSSKKLLLSDSGFYLCAWSGQGLNQPQHFGDGTRLSIL.

The V gene is TRBV24-1, the J gene TRBJ1-2; 11 bases agree with TRBD1. CDR3 length: 17 residues. V gave up 3 bases and J gave up 8 bases; unmatched junction bases: 13. Germline V gene lookup returns CDR1 KGHDR and CDR2 SFDVKD. CDR3 amino acids: CATSDHEFGGQGDGYTF. The DNA for the CDR3 is TGTGCCACCAGTGATCACGAATTTGGGGGACAGGGGGACGGCTACACCTTC.

This chain uses TRBV6-1 with TRBJ1-1; a weak D match, TRBD1 (5 bases). This CDR3 spans 12 amino acids. Germline V gene data show CDR1 as MNHNS and CDR2 as SASEGT. V lost 5 bases to trimming and J lost 2 bases, with 6 bases between them. CDR3 residues: CASSQGNTEAFF. The DNA of the CDR3 is TGTGCCAGCAGTCAGGGTAACACTGAAGCTTTCTTT.

This rearrangement joins TRBV27 to TRBJ2-7; TRBD1 agrees at 7 bases. The germline V gene has CDR1 MNHEY and CDR2 SMNVEV (reference sequence). Trimming at V came to 6 bases and at J to 2 bases, leaving 4 bases not matched to a gene. CDR3 size: 13 residues. CDR3 residues: CASRGTVTYEQYF. The CDR3 bases are TGTGCCAGCAGGGGGACAGTCACCTACGAGCAGTACTTC.